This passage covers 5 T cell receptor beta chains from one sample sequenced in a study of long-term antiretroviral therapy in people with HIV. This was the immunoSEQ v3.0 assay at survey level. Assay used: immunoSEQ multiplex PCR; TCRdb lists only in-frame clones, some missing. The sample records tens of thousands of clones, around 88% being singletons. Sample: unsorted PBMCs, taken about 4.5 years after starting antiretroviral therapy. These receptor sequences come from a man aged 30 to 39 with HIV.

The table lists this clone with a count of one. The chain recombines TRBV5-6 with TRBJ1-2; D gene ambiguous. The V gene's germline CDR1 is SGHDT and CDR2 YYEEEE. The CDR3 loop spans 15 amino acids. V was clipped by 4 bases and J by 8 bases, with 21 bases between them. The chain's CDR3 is CASSNGGRLAGGYTF. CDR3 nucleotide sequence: TGTGCCAGCAGCAACGGAGGACGGCTAGCGGGGGGCTACACCTTC. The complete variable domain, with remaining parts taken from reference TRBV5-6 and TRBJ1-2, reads DAGVTQSPTHLIKTRGQQVTLRCSPKSGHDTVSWYQQALGQGPQFIFQYYEEEERQRGNFPDRFSGHQFPNYSSELNVNALLLGDSALYLCASSNGGRLAGGYTFGSGTRLTVV.

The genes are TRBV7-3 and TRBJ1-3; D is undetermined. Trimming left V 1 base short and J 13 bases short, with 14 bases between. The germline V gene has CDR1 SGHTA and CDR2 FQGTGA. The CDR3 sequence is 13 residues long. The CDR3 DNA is TGTGCCAGCAGCTTAAGAGGCGGGCTGGAGATATATTTT. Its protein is CASSLRGGLEIYF.

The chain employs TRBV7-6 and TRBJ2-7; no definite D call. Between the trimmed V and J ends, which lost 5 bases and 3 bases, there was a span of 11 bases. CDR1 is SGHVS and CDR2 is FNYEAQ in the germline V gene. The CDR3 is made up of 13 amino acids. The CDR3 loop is CASSPSEGYEQYF. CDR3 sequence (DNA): TGTGCCAGCAGCCCTTCTGAAGGCTACGAGCAGTACTTC.

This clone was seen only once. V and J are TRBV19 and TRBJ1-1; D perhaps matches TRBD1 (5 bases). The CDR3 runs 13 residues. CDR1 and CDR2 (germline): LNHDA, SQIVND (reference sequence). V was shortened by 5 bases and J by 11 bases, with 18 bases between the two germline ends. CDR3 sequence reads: CASSSWGGASAFF. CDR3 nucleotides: TGTGCCAGTAGTTCCTGGGGAGGGGCGTCGGCTTTCTTT.

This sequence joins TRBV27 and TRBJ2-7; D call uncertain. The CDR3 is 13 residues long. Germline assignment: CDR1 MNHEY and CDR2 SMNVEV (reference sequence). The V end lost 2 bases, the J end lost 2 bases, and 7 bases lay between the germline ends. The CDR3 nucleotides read TGTGCCAGCAGTTTAAAGGGAACCTACGAGCAGTACTTC. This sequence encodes CASSLKGTYEQYF.